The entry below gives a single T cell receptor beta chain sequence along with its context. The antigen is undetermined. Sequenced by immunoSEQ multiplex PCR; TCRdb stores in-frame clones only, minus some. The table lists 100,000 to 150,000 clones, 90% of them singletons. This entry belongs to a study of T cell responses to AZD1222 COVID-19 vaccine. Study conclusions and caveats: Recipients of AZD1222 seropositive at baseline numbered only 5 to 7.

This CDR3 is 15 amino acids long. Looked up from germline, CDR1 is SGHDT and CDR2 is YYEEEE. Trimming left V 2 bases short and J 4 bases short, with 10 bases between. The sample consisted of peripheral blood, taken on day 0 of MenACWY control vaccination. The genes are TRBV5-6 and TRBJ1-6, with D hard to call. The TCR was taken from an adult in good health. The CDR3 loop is CASSFRNGYNSPLHF. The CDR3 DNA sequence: TGTGCCAGCAGCTTTCGAAACGGGTATAATTCACCCCTCCACTTT.